Shown below are 24 T cell receptor beta chains from a single sample sequenced in a study of Graves' ophthalmopathy and Graves' hyperthyroidism. Amplification of the TCR beta CDR3 regions used RNA transcripts (as template). Second-round multiplex PCR came after a first-round RT-PCR that employed HTBI primers. TCRdb processed the multiplex PCR reads anew with MiXCR; each CDR3 protein has one entry. The table lists roughly 1.1 million distinct CDR3 sequences, about 36% of them singletons. The sequencing sample was made of peripheral blood or thyroid tissue (not recorded which). These receptors were obtained from an adult man with Graves' hyperthyroidism.

J is TRBJ2-5 and V is TRBV5-1; 7 positions agree with TRBD2. This CDR3 contains 15 residues. V was pared by 3 bases and J by 2 bases, with 7 bases of the junction left unmatched. CDR1 and CDR2 from the germline V gene are SGHRS and YFSETQ. CDR3 loop: CASSSQAGIQETQYF. The CDR3 DNA reads TGCGCCAGCAGCTCCCAAGCGGGGATACAAGAGACCCAGTACTTC.

To note about this clonotype: A much larger clone differs by one base, so this may be a read error. CDR3 nucleotide sequence: TGTGCCAGCAGCGCAGAGGGAGAGGGACAGGGAAATTCACCCCCCCACTTT. It translates to CASSAEGEGQGNSPPHF. The rearrangement uses TRBV9 and TRBJ1-6; 9 nucleotides align to TRBD1. Germline lookup yields CDR1 SGDLS and CDR2 YYNGEE. This CDR3 comprises 17 residues. Supplemented by reference TRBV9 and TRBJ1-6, the full variable domain reads DSGVTQTPKHLITATGQRVTLRCSPRSGDLSVYWYQQSLDQGLQFLIQYYNGEERAKGNILERFSAQQFPDLHSELNLSSLELGDSALYFCASSAEGEGQGNSPPHFGNGTRLTVT.

The V call is TRBV12-3 or TRBV12-4, the J call TRBJ1-2; D possibly corresponds to TRBD1 (6 bases). Trimming removed 3 bases at V and 8 bases at J, with 19 bases between. This CDR3 comprises 15 residues. This CDR3 reads CASSFFQGSLSGYTF. The CDR3 coding sequence is TGTGCCAGCAGTTTCTTCCAGGGGTCGCTCTCCGGCTACACCTTC.

The chain uses TRBV7-7 and TRBJ2-7; D is unresolved. Trimming shortened V by 5 bases and J by 2 bases, and 10 bases separated the two germline ends. The CDR3 spans 13 residues. In germline, CDR1 is SSHAT, CDR2 FNYEAQ (reference sequence). The CDR3 region has the DNA TGTGCCAGCAGCACCCTAGACACCTACGAGCAGTACTTC. Translation: CASSTLDTYEQYF. The variable domain in full, with the rest retrieved from reference TRBV7-7 and TRBJ2-7, is GAGVSQSPRYKVTKRGQDVTLRCDPISSHATLYWYQQALGQGPEFLTYFNYEAQPDKSGLPSDRFSAERPEGSISTLTIQRTEQRDSAMYRCASSTLDTYEQYFGPGTRLTVT.

The table lists this clonotype with a few counts. CDR3 nucleotide sequence: TGCAGTGCTTTCTCGGCAGCGGGAGGGAAAGAGACCCAGTACTTC. Translation gives CSAFSAAGGKETQYF. The J gene is TRBJ2-5, the V gene TRBV20-1, with 10 nucleotides matching TRBD2. Germline values: CDR1 DFQATT, CDR2 SNEGSKA (reference sequence). The CDR3 contains 15 residues. The V segment lost 5 bases and the J segment 3 bases; nucleotides outside the gene matches: 9.

The sample holds one count of this clonotype. This clone may be a read error of a much larger clone one base away. This chain links TRBV5-6 with TRBJ2-7; D possibly uses TRBD1 or TRBD2 (5 bases each). The CDR3 is 15 amino acids. Germline V gene sequence: CDR1 SGHDT, CDR2 YYEEEE. The CDR3 DNA reads TGTGCCAGCAGCTTGGGCCGGGACGGAGACTACGAGCAGCACTTC. This gives the protein CASSLGRDGDYEQHF.

This clonotype was counted only a few times. The chain uses TRBV29-1 and TRBJ2-7; 7 nucleotides line up with TRBD1. This CDR3 contains 13 residues. Germline CDR1 is SQVTM and CDR2 is ANQGSEA. V shed 2 bases and J 2 bases; nucleotides not matched to a gene: 3. CDR3 in amino acids: CSVEWTGTYEQYF. The CDR3 nucleotides read TGCAGCGTTGAATGGACAGGCACCTACGAGCAGTACTTC.

Ten or more counts support this clonotype. This chain connects TRBV19 to TRBJ1-5; 9 bases are shared with TRBD1. The CDR3 contains 18 residues. Germline trimming cut 3 bases from V and 1 base from J; bases unmatched to any gene: 10. From germline, CDR1 is LNHDA and CDR2 SQIVND (reference sequence). Written as DNA, the CDR3 is TGTGCCAGTAGTATTGGGACAGGGCAAACGCGAAGCAATCAGCCCCAGCATTTT. This codes for CASSIGTGQTRSNQPQHF.

Regarding this clonotype: Given a much more abundant clone one base away, this may be a read error. The chain uses TRBV9 and TRBJ1-6; TRBD1 matches 10 bases. The CDR3 runs to 16 residues. Germline assignment: CDR1 SGDLS and CDR2 YYNGEE. V was clipped by 2 bases and J by 7 bases; unmatched bases: 6. The CDR3 spells CASSVGQGGSNSPLHF. CDR3 DNA: TGTGCCAGCAGCGTTGGACAGGGGGGGTCGAATTCACCCCTCCACTTT.

CDR3 protein: CASSDQTSGSSWYF. The CDR3 nucleotides are TGTGCCAGCAGTGACCAGACTAGCGGGTCTTCGTGGTACTTC. V gene TRBV27 combines with J gene TRBJ2-7; the match to TRBD2 covers 10 bases. This CDR3 has 14 residues. Germline lookup yields CDR1 MNHEY and CDR2 SMNVEV (reference sequence). V gave up 5 bases and J gave up 12 bases; unmatched junction bases: 13.

On this clonotype: This may arise from a read error, as a much more abundant clone is one base away. The chain couples TRBV11-2 to TRBJ2-7, with D possibly matching TRBD1 (5 bases). CDR3 length equals 10 residues. V was pared by 7 bases and J by 7 bases, with 8 bases between. Germline assignment: CDR1 SGHAT and CDR2 FQNNGV. This CDR3 is CASMHREQYF. The CDR3 region has the DNA TGTGCCAGCATGCACAGGGAGCAGTACTTC. The complete variable domain, with remaining parts taken from reference TRBV11-2 and TRBJ2-7, reads EAGVAQSPRYKIIEKRQSVAFWCNPISGHATLYWYQQILGQGPKLLIQFQNNGVVDDSQLPKDRFSAERLKGVDSTLKIQPAKLEDSAVYLCASMHREQYFGPGTRLTVT.

In the case of this clonotype: The junction and the germline gene differ at one end; a read error may be behind it. The genes are TRBV7-9 and TRBJ2-7, with no clear D. CDR3 size: 11 residues. Germline lookup yields CDR1 SEHNR and CDR2 FQNEAQ (reference sequence). The CDR3 DNA reads TGTGTCAGCAGCTTACACGGGGAGCAGTACTTC. It yields the protein CVSSLHGEQYF.

This clonotype showed up just once. The rearrangement links TRBV11-2 to TRBJ1-6, with D possibly matching TRBD1 (5 bases). Germline V CDR1 and CDR2: SGHAT, FQNNGV. Trimming cost V 3 bases and J 9 bases, with 18 bases left between them. This CDR3 contains 16 residues. CDR3 coding DNA: TGTGCCAGCAGCTTTCAGGGAATACCTGTTGGTTCACCCCTCCACTTT. It encodes CASSFQGIPVGSPLHF.

This clonotype was counted once. The V and J genes are TRBV20-1 and TRBJ1-1; D uncertain. V was trimmed by 6 bases and J by 1 base, leaving 12 bases between them. The CDR3 length is 13 residues. Germline loops: CDR1 DFQATT, CDR2 SNEGSKA (reference sequence). The CDR3 DNA is TGCAGTGCCAGAATTTACCGGAACACTGAAGCTTTCTTT. Its translation is CSARIYRNTEAFF.

This rearrangement joins TRBV4-2 to TRBJ1-1; D is unclear. This CDR3 has 13 amino acids. Germline V CDR1 and CDR2: LGHNA, YNFKEQ. V was shortened by 0 bases and J by 8 bases, with 10 bases between the two germline ends. Here the CDR3 reads CASSQDIAGEAFF. CDR3 nucleotide sequence: TGTGCCAGCAGCCAAGATATTGCGGGCGAAGCTTTCTTT.

In this sample, this clonotype turned up a few times. The genes are TRBV19 and TRBJ1-2; TRBD1 matches at 9 bases. The CDR3 runs 15 residues. V lost 5 bases, J lost 0 bases, and 4 bases stayed unmatched. Germline V gene sequence: CDR1 LNHDA, CDR2 SQIVND (reference sequence). DNA of the CDR3: TGTGCCAGTAGTCCTGGACAGGGGACTAACTATGGCTACACCTTC. As protein: CASSPGQGTNYGYTF.

This chain joins TRBV7-9 and TRBJ2-5; D perhaps matches TRBD2 (5 bases). V was trimmed by 5 bases and J by 4 bases, leaving 14 bases between them. The CDR3 sequence is 14 residues long. Looked up from germline, CDR1 is SEHNR and CDR2 is FQNEAQ (reference sequence). DNA of the CDR3: TGTGCCAGCAGCGCTCCCGGCGGGTCAGAGACCCAGTACTTC. This gives the protein CASSAPGGSETQYF.

The V gene is TRBV5-4, the J gene TRBJ2-5; possible D gene TRBD1, 6 bases. V lost 1 base to trimming and J lost 5 bases, with 12 bases between them. Germline V gives CDR1 SGHNT, CDR2 YYREEE (reference sequence). The CDR3 is 14 residues long. The CDR3 reads CASSLPDSVETQYF. DNA for the CDR3: TGTGCCAGCAGCTTGCCGGACAGTGTCGAGACCCAGTACTTC.

The chain uses TRBV29-1 and TRBJ2-7; D unclear. V was trimmed by 7 bases and J by 3 bases, leaving 10 bases between them. Looked up from germline, CDR1 is SQVTM and CDR2 is ANQGSEA. The CDR3 loop spans 11 amino acids. The chain's CDR3 is CSAENDYEQYF. CDR3 nucleotides: TGCAGCGCGGAAAACGACTACGAGCAGTACTTC.

There are many counts of this clonotype. The rearrangement links TRBV12-3 or TRBV12-4 to TRBJ1-2; D remains unclear. This CDR3 is built from 14 residues. V gave up 6 bases and J gave up 4 bases, with 15 bases separating them. The CDR3 here is CASRMRETPYGYTF. The CDR3 DNA is TGTGCCAGCAGGATGAGGGAGACACCCTATGGCTACACCTTC.

This clonotype was recorded many times. The rearrangement uses TRBV19 and TRBJ2-2, with D possibly TRBD1 on 5 matching bases. Germline-derived CDR1 and CDR2 are LNHDA and SQIVND (reference sequence). The ends were cut back, 5 bases at V and 7 bases at J, with 11 bases in the middle. This CDR3 has 13 residues. Here the CDR3 DNA reads TGTGCCAGTAGTGTCCAGGGATTCGGGGAGCTGTTTTTT. This sequence encodes CASSVQGFGELFF.

This clonotype has ten or more counts. This sequence joins TRBV15 and TRBJ1-5; D gene uncertain. Germline V gives CDR1 LNHNV, CDR2 YYDKDF (reference sequence). Trimming pared 3 bases from V and 9 bases from J, leaving 9 bases between. This CDR3 contains 12 residues. Here the CDR3 reads CATSRGSGPQHF. CDR3 nucleotide sequence: TGTGCCACCAGCAGGGGAAGTGGGCCCCAGCATTTT.

V and J are TRBV6-6 and TRBJ2-7, with a tentative D call TRBD2 (6 bases). The CDR3 sequence is 12 residues long. Germline V gene lookup returns CDR1 MNHNY and CDR2 SVGAGI (reference sequence). V lost 3 bases to trimming and J lost 7 bases, with 10 bases between them. The CDR3 DNA reads TGTGCCAGCAGTTATAGGGCGGGAGAGCAGTACTTC. The encoded protein is CASSYRAGEQYF.

The V and J genes are TRBV2 and TRBJ1-6, with D possibly TRBD1 on 6 matching bases. The germline V and J ends were trimmed by 5 bases and 6 bases, with 11 bases remaining between them. In germline, CDR1 is SNHLY, CDR2 FYNNEI. The CDR3 totals 14 residues. CDR3 DNA: TGTGCCAGCAGTTTAAACAGGGTTAATTCACCCCTCCACTTT. This sequence encodes CASSLNRVNSPLHF.